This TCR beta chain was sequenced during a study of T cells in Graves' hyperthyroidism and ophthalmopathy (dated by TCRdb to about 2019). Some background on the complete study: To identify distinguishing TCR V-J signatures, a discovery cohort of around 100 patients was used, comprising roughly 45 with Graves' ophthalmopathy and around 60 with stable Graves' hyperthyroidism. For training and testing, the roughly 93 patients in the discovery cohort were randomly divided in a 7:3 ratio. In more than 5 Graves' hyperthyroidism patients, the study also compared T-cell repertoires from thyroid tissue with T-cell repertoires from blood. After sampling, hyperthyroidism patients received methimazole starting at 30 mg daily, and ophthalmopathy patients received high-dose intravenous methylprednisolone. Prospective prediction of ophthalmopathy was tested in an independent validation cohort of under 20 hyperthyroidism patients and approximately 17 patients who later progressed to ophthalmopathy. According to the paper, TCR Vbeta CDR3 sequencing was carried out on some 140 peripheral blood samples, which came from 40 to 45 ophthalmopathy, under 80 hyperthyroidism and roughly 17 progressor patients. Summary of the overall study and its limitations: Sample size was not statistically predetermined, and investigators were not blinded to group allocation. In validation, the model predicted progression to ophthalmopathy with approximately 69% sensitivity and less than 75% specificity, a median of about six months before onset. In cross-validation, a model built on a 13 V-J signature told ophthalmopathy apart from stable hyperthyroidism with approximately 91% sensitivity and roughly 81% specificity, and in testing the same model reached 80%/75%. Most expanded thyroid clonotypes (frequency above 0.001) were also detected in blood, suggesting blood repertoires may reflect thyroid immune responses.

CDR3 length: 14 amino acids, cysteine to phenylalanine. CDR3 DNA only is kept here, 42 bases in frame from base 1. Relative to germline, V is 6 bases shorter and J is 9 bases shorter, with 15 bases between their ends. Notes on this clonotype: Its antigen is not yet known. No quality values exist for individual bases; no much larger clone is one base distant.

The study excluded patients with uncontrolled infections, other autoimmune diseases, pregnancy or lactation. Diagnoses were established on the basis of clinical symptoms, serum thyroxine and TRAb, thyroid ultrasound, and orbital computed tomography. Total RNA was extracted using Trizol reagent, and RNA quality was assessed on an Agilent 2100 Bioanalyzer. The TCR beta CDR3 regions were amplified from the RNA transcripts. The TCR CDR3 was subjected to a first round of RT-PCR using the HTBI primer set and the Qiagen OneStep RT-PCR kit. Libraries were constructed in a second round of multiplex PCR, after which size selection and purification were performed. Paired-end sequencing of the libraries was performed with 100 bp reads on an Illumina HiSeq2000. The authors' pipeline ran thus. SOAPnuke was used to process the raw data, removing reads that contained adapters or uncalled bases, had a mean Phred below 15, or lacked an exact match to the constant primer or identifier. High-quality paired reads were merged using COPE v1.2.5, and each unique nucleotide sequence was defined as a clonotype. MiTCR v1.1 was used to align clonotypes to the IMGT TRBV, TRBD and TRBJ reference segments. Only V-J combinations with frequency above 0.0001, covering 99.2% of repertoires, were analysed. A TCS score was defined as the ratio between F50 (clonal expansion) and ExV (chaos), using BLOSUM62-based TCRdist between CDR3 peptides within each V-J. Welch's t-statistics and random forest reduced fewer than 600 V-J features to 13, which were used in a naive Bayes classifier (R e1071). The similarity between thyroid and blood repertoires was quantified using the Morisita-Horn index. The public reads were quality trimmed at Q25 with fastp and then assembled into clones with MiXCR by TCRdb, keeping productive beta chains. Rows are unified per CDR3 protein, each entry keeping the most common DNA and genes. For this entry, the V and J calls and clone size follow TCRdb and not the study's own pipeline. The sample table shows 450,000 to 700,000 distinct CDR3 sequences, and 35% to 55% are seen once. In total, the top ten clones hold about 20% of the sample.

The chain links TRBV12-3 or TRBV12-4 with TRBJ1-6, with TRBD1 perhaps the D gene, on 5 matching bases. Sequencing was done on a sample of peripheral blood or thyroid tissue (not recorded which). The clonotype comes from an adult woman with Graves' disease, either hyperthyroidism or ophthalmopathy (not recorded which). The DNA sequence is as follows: TGTGCCAGCAGCCAGACCGGGGGAGGTTCACCCCTCCACTTT. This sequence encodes CASSQTGGGSPLHF.